What follows are 32 T cell receptor beta chains derived from one specimen sequenced in a study of cytomegalovirus exposure and HLA in healthy donors (dated by TCRdb to about 2017). Library generation was performed with the immunoSEQ multiplex PCR assay. The multiplex PCR relied on a mix of 60 forward primers for TCR Vbeta segments and 13 reverse primers for TCR Jbeta segments. The clones in this table, taken by TCRdb from immuneACCESS, are in-frame only. Not every clone is retained; where verified, under half of the shortfall comes from an unresolved V gene, and the cause of the rest is unknown. This sample comprises roughly 120,000 clones, roughly four fifths of them detected only once. The ten largest clones add up to around 1.5% of the sample. Sequencing used PBMCs. Receptor source: a young woman in good health and CMV-seronegative.

CDR3 region: CASSSPGTGGYEQYF. The CDR3, as DNA: TGTGCCAGCAGTTCTCCCGGGACAGGGGGCTACGAGCAGTACTTC. The rearrangement joins TRBV6-5 to TRBJ2-7, with 11 bases fitting TRBD1. V lost 4 bases, J lost 3 bases, and 5 bases stayed unmatched. The CDR3 contains 15 residues. CDR1 MNHEY and CDR2 SVGAGI come from the germline V gene.

The rearrangement joins TRBV15 to TRBJ1-5; TRBD1 might be the D (5 bases). This CDR3 spans 15 amino acids. Germline V CDR1 and CDR2: LNHNV, YYDKDF (reference sequence). Trimming left V 0 bases short and J 7 bases short, with 13 bases between. The CDR3 spells CATSRDPAGNQPQHF. In DNA form, the CDR3 reads TGTGCCACCAGCAGAGACCCCGCAGGGAACCAGCCCCAGCATTTT. Based on the CDR3 plus reference TRBV15 and TRBJ1-5, the full variable domain is DAMVIQNPRYQVTQFGKPVTLSCSQTLNHNVMYWYQQKSSQAPKLLFHYYDKDFNNEADTPDNFQSRRPNTSFCFLDIRSPGLGDTAMYLCATSRDPAGNQPQHFGDGTRLSIL.

This chain joins TRBV5-6 and TRBJ2-5; D call uncertain. The CDR3 consists of 16 residues. Germline V gives CDR1 SGHDT, CDR2 YYEEEE. Trimming stripped 1 base from V and 5 bases from J, with 18 bases between. For the CDR3, the DNA is TGTGCCAGCAGCTTGAGGCGCGGCGGCTGGTATGAGACCCAGTACTTC. It codes for CASSLRRGGWYETQYF.

The rearrangement uses TRBV7-9 and TRBJ1-4; 7 bases fit TRBD1. The length of the CDR3 is 14 residues. CDR1 is SEHNR, CDR2 FQNEAQ, per germline (reference sequence). J lost 8 bases, V lost 1 base, and 4 bases had no gene match. The CDR3 sequence is CASSLGGQSEKLFF. CDR3 sequence (DNA): TGTGCCAGCAGCTTAGGGGGACAGTCAGAAAAACTGTTTTTT.

The CDR3 protein is CASRDRQGLNSPLHF. CDR3 bases: TGTGCCAGCAGGGATAGACAGGGCCTTAATTCACCCCTCCACTTT. The chain recombines TRBV6-1 with TRBJ1-6; the match to TRBD1 covers 7 bases. Losses at the gene ends were 6 bases for V and 6 bases for J; bases not matched to a gene: 8. This CDR3 spans 15 amino acids. From germline, CDR1 is MNHNS and CDR2 SASEGT.

The chain recombines TRBV19 with TRBJ1-5; D ambiguous. CDR1 is LNHDA and CDR2 is SQIVND in the germline V gene (reference sequence). Trimming removed 6 bases at V and 5 bases at J, with 8 bases between. This CDR3 is 12 amino acids long. CDR3 protein: CASRVVDQPQHF. In DNA, the CDR3 is TGTGCCAGTAGGGTAGTAGATCAGCCCCAGCATTTT.

The chain's CDR3 is CAWSFTLTPRAQYF. The CDR3 region has the DNA TGTGCCTGGAGTTTTACCTTGACTCCCAGGGCCCAGTACTTC. The chain is built from TRBV30 and TRBJ2-5; maybe TRBD1 (5 bases). V was pared by 2 bases and J by 9 bases, with 19 bases between. Germline V gene sequence: CDR1 GTSNPN, CDR2 SVGIG (reference sequence). The length of the CDR3 is 14 residues.

Concerning this clone itself: The same CDR3 also results from other DNA sequences found in this sample. The chain joins TRBV27 to TRBJ1-1; possible D gene TRBD1, 5 bases. Germline-derived CDR1 and CDR2 are MNHEY and SMNVEV (reference sequence). This CDR3 is 14 amino acids long. The germline V and J ends were trimmed by 3 bases and 0 bases, with 8 bases remaining between them. CDR3 sequence reads: CASSLRGLNTEAFF. CDR3 nucleotides: TGTGCCAGCAGTTTGCGGGGCCTGAACACTGAAGCTTTCTTT.

V and J are TRBV5-6 and TRBJ2-2; 7 bases fit TRBD1. The CDR3 is 16 residues long. The junction had 10 bases not matched to a gene; V was cut back by 2 bases and J by 6 bases. CDR1 and CDR2 (germline): SGHDT, YYEEEE. The CDR3 reads CASSFGADRDAGELFF. The CDR3 DNA follows: TGTGCCAGCAGCTTTGGGGCCGACAGGGATGCCGGGGAGCTGTTTTTT.

As DNA, the CDR3 is TGTGCCAGCAGCATGGGGCGAACGGATGAAAAACTGTTTTTT. It codes for CASSMGRTDEKLFF. The genes are TRBV25-1 and TRBJ1-4, with D tentatively TRBD1 (5 bases). The V and J ends lost 6 bases and 6 bases respectively, with 14 bases between them. The CDR3 covers 14 residues. The germline gives CDR1 MGHDK, CDR2 SYGVNS.

The CDR3 region has the DNA TGTGCCAGCAGCTTAGGGCTGGGACAGATCATAAATTCACCCCTCCACTTT. Translation gives CASSLGLGQIINSPLHF. The genes are TRBV7-8 and TRBJ1-6; the match to TRBD1 covers 7 bases. Germline CDR1 SGHVS, CDR2 FQNEAQ. V trimming: 1 base; J trimming: 7 bases; junction bases outside the gene matches: 10. This CDR3 comprises 17 residues.

The chain links TRBV19 to TRBJ1-4; 8 nucleotides align to TRBD1. Trimming removed 2 bases from V and 8 bases from J; junction bases left unmatched: 13. The CDR3 has 17 amino acids. Germline V gene sequence: CDR1 LNHDA, CDR2 SQIVND (reference sequence). CDR3 sequence reads: CASSISPLTGGVEKLFF. The CDR3 nucleotides read TGTGCCAGTAGTATATCCCCTCTAACAGGGGGAGTAGAAAAACTGTTTTTT. The full variable domain, with the rest looked up from reference TRBV19 and TRBJ1-4, is DGGITQSPKYLFRKEGQNVTLSCEQNLNHDAMYWYRQDPGQGLRLIYYSQIVNDFQKGDIAEGYSVSREKKESFPLTVTSAQKNPTAFYLCASSISPLTGGVEKLFFGSGTQLSVL.

This chain joins TRBV2 and TRBJ2-5, with 8 positions matching TRBD2. CDR3 length: 13 amino acids. The trim removed 8 bases at V and 5 bases at J, leaving 7 bases unmatched. Per germline, CDR1 SNHLY and CDR2 FYNNEI. CDR3 sequence (DNA): TGTGCCAGCCAGATAGCGGGGAGGGAGACCCAGTACTTC. It translates to CASQIAGRETQYF.

This chain links TRBV6-5 with TRBJ2-7; TRBD1 matches at 7 bases. V was clipped by 7 bases and J by 2 bases; unmatched bases: 8. The length of the CDR3 is 14 residues. From germline, CDR1 is MNHEY and CDR2 SVGAGI. CDR3 residues: CASTQYRGAYEQYF. Written as DNA, the CDR3 is TGTGCCAGCACCCAATACAGGGGAGCCTACGAGCAGTACTTC.

The chain recombines TRBV15 with TRBJ1-2; 9 bases match TRBD1. The length of the CDR3 is 15 residues. Trimming took 6 bases from V and 8 from J; bases not matched to a gene: 13. Germline V gives CDR1 LNHNV, CDR2 YYDKDF (reference sequence). The CDR3 spells CATRETGGILGGYTF. In nucleotides, the CDR3 is TGTGCCACCAGAGAGACAGGGGGGATCCTCGGGGGCTACACCTTC. Full variable domain (rest looked up from reference TRBV15 and TRBJ1-2): DAMVIQNPRYQVTQFGKPVTLSCSQTLNHNVMYWYQQKSSQAPKLLFHYYDKDFNNEADTPDNFQSRRPNTSFCFLDIRSPGLGDTAMYLCATRETGGILGGYTFGSGTRLTVV.

The genes are TRBV5-1 and TRBJ2-7; TRBD1 matches at 8 bases. Germline CDR1 SGHRS, CDR2 YFSETQ. The CDR3 sequence is 13 residues long. Germline trimming cut 5 bases from V and 3 bases from J; bases unmatched to any gene: 4. For the CDR3, the DNA is TGCGCCAGCAGATCACAGGGGGTCTACGAGCAGTACTTC. It specifies CASRSQGVYEQYF. Full variable domain (remainder filled in from reference TRBV5-1 and TRBJ2-7): KAGVTQTPRYLIKTRGQQVTLSCSPISGHRSVSWYQQTPGQGLQFLFEYFSETQRNKGNFPGRFSGRQFSNSRSEMNVSTLELGDSALYLCASRSQGVYEQYFGPGTRLTVT.

The J gene is TRBJ2-7, the V gene TRBV6-1; TRBD1 aligns across 9 bases. The CDR3 contains 15 residues. The J segment lost 3 bases and the V segment lost 5 bases, leaving 8 bases of the junction unmatched. Germline lookup yields CDR1 MNHNS and CDR2 SASEGT. The CDR3 sequence is CASSTTRQGDYEQYF. The DNA for the CDR3 is TGTGCCAGCAGTACAACCCGACAGGGGGACTACGAGCAGTACTTC.

The chain recombines TRBV5-4 with TRBJ2-5; possible D gene TRBD2, 6 bases. The CDR3 extends over 13 amino acids. V was pared by 3 bases and J by 7 bases, with 13 bases between. CDR1 is SGHNT and CDR2 is YYREEE in the germline V gene (reference sequence). DNA of the CDR3: TGTGCCAGCAGCTCGGAGGGGTTGGGGACCCAGTACTTC. Residues: CASSSEGLGTQYF.

This chain links TRBV7-9 with TRBJ1-2, with D tentatively TRBD1 (6 bases). There are 15 residues in the CDR3. Deletions cut 5 bases from V and 2 bases from J, with 15 bases between. Germline assignment: CDR1 SEHNR and CDR2 FQNEAQ (reference sequence). The CDR3 spells CASSAFLGQNYGYTF. The CDR3 region has the DNA TGTGCCAGCAGCGCGTTCCTAGGACAGAACTATGGCTACACCTTC.

The chain carries TRBV7-6 and TRBJ2-7; 7 nucleotides line up with TRBD2. Germline V lookup: CDR1 SGHVS, CDR2 FNYEAQ. CDR3 length: 17 amino acids. J gave up 0 bases and V 1 base, and 9 bases lay outside the gene matches. CDR3 nucleotides: TGTGCCAGCAGCTTAGAGGGTGCGGGGAGGGGCTCCTACGAGCAGTACTTC. Translating gives CASSLEGAGRGSYEQYF. Drawing the rest from reference TRBV7-6 and TRBJ2-7, the complete variable domain is GAGVSQSPRYKVTKRGQDVALRCDPISGHVSLYWYRQALGQGPEFLTYFNYEAQQDKSGLPNDRFSAERPEGSISTLTIQRTEQRDSAMYRCASSLEGAGRGSYEQYFGPGTRLTVT.

This clone was detected only a few times. J is TRBJ1-5 and V is TRBV30; 7 nucleotides line up with TRBD1. With 2 bases clipped from V and 9 bases from J, the junction kept 7 bases outside the gene matches. Germline CDR1 reads GTSNPN; CDR2 reads SVGIG (reference sequence). The CDR3 runs to 13 residues. The CDR3 bases are TGTGCCTGGAGTCCTTCGACAGGGAGGCCCCAGCATTTT. Protein sequence: CAWSPSTGRPQHF.

The chain joins TRBV5-1 to TRBJ1-1; perhaps TRBD1 as D (6 bases). This CDR3 is built from 13 residues. Trimming removed 7 bases at V and 3 bases at J, with 13 bases between. Germline CDR1 reads SGHRS; CDR2 reads YFSETQ. The CDR3 sequence: CASSSGAHTEAFF. The CDR3 coding sequence is TGCGCCAGCTCGTCAGGGGCCCACACTGAAGCTTTCTTT.

V gene TRBV25-1 combines with J gene TRBJ1-4; 9 bases map to TRBD1. Germline CDR1 and CDR2: MGHDK and SYGVNS. J lost 7 bases, V lost 4 bases, and 4 bases had no gene match. CDR3 size: 14 residues. In DNA, the CDR3 is TGTGCCAGCAGTGCAGACAGGGGGGCTGAAAAACTGTTTTTT. Protein sequence: CASSADRGAEKLFF.

V gene TRBV28 combines with J gene TRBJ1-5; D gene uncertain. Germline V CDR1 and CDR2: MDHEN, SYDVKM. Trimming took off 3 bases at V and 7 bases at J, with 4 bases between the two ends. CDR3 length: 11 amino acids. CDR3 in DNA: TGTGCCAGCAGTTTGAGGCAGCCCCAGCATTTT. Its translation is CASSLRQPQHF.

The V call is TRBV7-9, the J call TRBJ2-3; possibly TRBD1 for D (7 bases). This CDR3 region has 14 residues. The germline CDR1 and CDR2 sequences are SEHNR and FQNEAQ (reference sequence). Between the trimmed V and J ends, which lost 5 bases and 5 bases, there was a span of 14 bases. The CDR3 nucleotides are TGTGCCAGCAGCCCCCAGGGGGGCAGAGATACGCAGTATTTT. It translates to CASSPQGGRDTQYF.

CDR3 sequence reads: CSVEGGTGGYEQYF. The CDR3 DNA follows: TGCAGCGTTGAAGGCGGGACTGGTGGGTACGAGCAGTACTTC. V gene TRBV29-1 combines with J gene TRBJ2-7; D is possibly TRBD2 (6 bases). The CDR3 runs 14 residues. The V and J ends lost 1 base and 4 bases respectively, with 14 bases between them. Germline-derived CDR1 and CDR2 are SQVTM and ANQGSEA.

The CDR3 reads CAWLHTIEREKGYGYTF. The CDR3 nucleotides read TGTGCCTGGCTTCACACTATTGAAAGGGAGAAAGGGTATGGCTACACCTTC. The genes are TRBV30 and TRBJ1-2; D ambiguous. CDR3 length equals 17 residues. CDR1 GTSNPN and CDR2 SVGIG come from the germline V gene (reference sequence). V was trimmed by 5 bases and J by 5 bases, leaving 27 bases between them.

The genes are TRBV7-2 and TRBJ1-1, with TRBD1 identical over 11 bases. Trimming cost V 5 bases and J 4 bases; bases outside gene matches: 9. The CDR3 length is 16 residues. Per the germline V gene, CDR1 is SGHTA and CDR2 is FQGNSA. CDR3 sequence reads: CASSPRTGGFFTEAFF. In nucleotides, the CDR3 is TGTGCCAGCAGCCCTCGGACAGGGGGCTTCTTCACTGAAGCTTTCTTT. Full variable domain (missing parts from reference TRBV7-2 and TRBJ1-1): GAGVSQSPSNKVTEKGKDVELRCDPISGHTALYWYRQSLGQGLEFLIYFQGNSAPDKSGLPSDRFSAERTGGSVSTLTIQRTQQEDSAVYLCASSPRTGGFFTEAFFGQGTRLTVV.

The chain combines TRBV29-1 with TRBJ2-7; the match to TRBD1 covers 7 bases. The CDR3 has 14 amino acids. The germline V gene has CDR1 SQVTM and CDR2 ANQGSEA. The trim removed 2 bases at V and 7 bases at J, leaving 11 bases unmatched. CDR3 coding DNA: TGCAGCGTTGAACGTGGACAGGTGCCGGGGGAGCAGTACTTC. This gives the protein CSVERGQVPGEQYF.

The chain has TRBV6-1 and TRBJ1-2; TRBD1 matches at 8 bases. V dropped 9 bases and J dropped 5; count of bases not matched to a gene: 8. The CDR3 contains 13 residues. Per germline, CDR1 MNHNS and CDR2 SASEGT. CDR3 sequence: CASWDRSPYGYTF. The CDR3 DNA reads TGTGCCAGTTGGGACAGGTCCCCATATGGCTACACCTTC.

The chain uses TRBV19 and TRBJ1-1; D perhaps matches TRBD1 (6 bases). The V gene's germline CDR1 is LNHDA and CDR2 SQIVND (reference sequence). This CDR3 has 14 residues. Trimming pared 9 bases from V and 4 bases from J, leaving 18 bases between. The CDR3 reads CASVNRVRVTEAFF. CDR3 coding DNA: TGTGCCAGCGTAAACAGGGTACGGGTCACTGAAGCTTTCTTT. The whole variable domain, remainder taken from reference TRBV19 and TRBJ1-1, is DGGITQSPKYLFRKEGQNVTLSCEQNLNHDAMYWYRQDPGQGLRLIYYSQIVNDFQKGDIAEGYSVSREKKESFPLTVTSAQKNPTAFYLCASVNRVRVTEAFFGQGTRLTVV.

The CDR3 loop reads CASSQSGGGPREQFF. The CDR3 DNA follows: TGTGCCAGCAGCCAGAGCGGGGGGGGCCCTCGAGAGCAGTTCTTC. The chain uses TRBV11-3 and TRBJ2-1, with TRBD2 matching over 10 bases. The CDR3 contains 15 residues. Unmatched junction bases numbered 11, after V lost 5 bases and J lost 10 bases. CDR1 is SGHNT and CDR2 is YENEEA in the germline V gene.